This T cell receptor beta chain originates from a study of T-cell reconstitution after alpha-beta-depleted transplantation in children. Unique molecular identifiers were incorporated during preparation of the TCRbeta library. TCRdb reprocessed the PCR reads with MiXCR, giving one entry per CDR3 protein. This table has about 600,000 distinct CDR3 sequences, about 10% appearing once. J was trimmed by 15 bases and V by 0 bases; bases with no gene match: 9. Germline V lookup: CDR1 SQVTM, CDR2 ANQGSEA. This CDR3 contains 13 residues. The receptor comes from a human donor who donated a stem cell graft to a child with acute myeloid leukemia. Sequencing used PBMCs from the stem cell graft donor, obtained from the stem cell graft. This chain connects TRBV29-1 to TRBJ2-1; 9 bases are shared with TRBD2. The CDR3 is CSVEDDSGRAPFF. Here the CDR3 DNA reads TGCAGCGTTGAAGATGATAGCGGGAGAGCCCCGTTCTTC.